This T cell receptor (beta chain) was obtained from a study of blood T cell repertoires in COVID-19. Study as a whole: Sources were T cells, B-cell-depleted T cells, or PBMCs; the material itself was cDNA or gDNA.

Original processing notes: Reference gene primer amplification gave estimated nucleated cell counts. Only in-frame clones appear in the TCRdb table, and some are missing; sequencing was by immunoSEQ multiplex PCR. That table supplies the V and J calls and clone size; D and trimming were determined from the DNA. The sample has 100,000 to 120,000 clones, approximately 70% seen once. This clonotype originated in a woman in her thirties or forties with acute or convalescent COVID-19. The sequenced sample consisted of peripheral blood.

The CDR3 sequence: CASSVVSGLTDTQYF. The CDR3 DNA is TGTGCCAGCAGTGTAGTTAGCGGGCTCACAGATACGCAGTATTTT. The chain combines TRBV2 with TRBJ2-3, with TRBD2 matching 7 bases. This CDR3 is built from 15 residues. Germline assignment: CDR1 SNHLY and CDR2 FYNNEI. The V and J ends lost 4 bases and 2 bases, in that order; junction bases with no gene match: 6.